Below, 15 T cell receptor beta chains from the same sample are listed, as sequenced in a study of blood T cells in healthy people across ages. Together with a sample-barcoded 5' primer, a J-beta primer mix was included in a second PCR lasting roughly 6 to 12 cycles. Each CDR3 protein is one row after TCRdb ran MiXCR on the 5' RACE reads. The sample has hundreds of thousands of distinct CDR3 sequences, around 26% seen once. The source material was blood. The receptor set was obtained from a woman of 80 years or more in good health.

This clonotype was seen a single time. The chain recombines TRBV7-8 with TRBJ2-3; no definite D call. V lost 1 base and J lost 2, with 10 bases in between. Germline lookup yields CDR1 SGHVS and CDR2 FQNEAQ. CDR3 size: 15 residues. CDR3 in amino acids: CASSLVAIPTDTQYF. CDR3 coding DNA: TGTGCCAGCAGCTTAGTGGCGATACCCACAGATACGCAGTATTTT. Variable domain in full (rest from reference TRBV7-8 and TRBJ2-3): GAGVSQSPRYKVAKRGQDVALRCDPISGHVSLFWYQQALGQGPEFLTYFQNEAQLDKSGLPSDRFFAERPEGSVSTLKIQRTQQEDSAVYLCASSLVAIPTDTQYFGPGTRLTVL.

Worth noting for this clonotype: A much larger clone lies one base from this, so it may be a read error. V is TRBV5-1 and J is TRBJ2-4, with D possibly being TRBD2 (6 bases). Trimming shortened V by 4 bases and J by 13 bases, and 18 bases separated the two germline ends. Per germline, CDR1 SGHRS and CDR2 YFSETQ. This CDR3 has 13 residues. CDR3 nucleotides: TGCGCCAGCAGCAGGGACTTATACAATGAGCAGTACTTC. Residues: CASSRDLYNEQYF. The full variable domain, rest sourced from reference TRBV5-1 and TRBJ2-4, is KAGVTQTPRYLIKTRGQQVTLSCSPISGHRSVSWYQQTPGQGLQFLFEYFSETQRNKGNFPGRFSGRQFSNSRSEMNVSTLELGDSALYLCASSRDLYNEQYFGAGTRLSVL.

As to this clonotype: A single base separates this from a much larger clone, so it may be a read error. This rearrangement joins TRBV20-1 to TRBJ2-5; 15 positions match TRBD2. CDR1 DFQATT and CDR2 SNEGSKA come from the germline V gene (reference sequence). The J segment lost 11 bases and the V segment lost 6 bases, leaving 10 bases of the junction unmatched. The CDR3 runs to 14 residues. The CDR3 region is CSAQRTSGGDEQYF. The CDR3 DNA is TGCAGTGCCCAACGGACTAGCGGGGGGGATGAGCAGTACTTC.

This clonotype has at least ten counts. The chain joins TRBV4-3 to TRBJ1-2, with unresolved D. The V and J ends lost 0 bases and 2 bases respectively, with 10 bases between them. Per germline, CDR1 LGHNA and CDR2 YSLEER. The CDR3 is 15 amino acids. The CDR3 DNA reads as TGCGCCAGCAGCCAAGAAAGGCGGGCAAACTATGGCTACACCTTC. Translating gives CASSQERRANYGYTF.

Points on this clonotype: This clone may be a read error of a much larger clone one base away. The V call is TRBV20-1, the J call TRBJ2-1; D possibly corresponds to TRBD1 (5 bases). Trimming pared 7 bases from V and 13 bases from J, leaving 23 bases between. Germline CDR1 and CDR2: DFQATT and SNEGSKA (reference sequence). The length of the CDR3 is 13 residues. The CDR3 region is CSVPGHYQETQFF. The CDR3 coding sequence is TGCAGTGTCCCCGGACATTATCAAGAGACCCAGTTCTTC.

This clonotype was seen ten or more times. V and J are TRBV15 and TRBJ2-5; 7 bases map to TRBD2. The germline CDR1 and CDR2 sequences are LNHNV and YYDKDF (reference sequence). The CDR3 is made up of 15 amino acids. V lost 3 bases, J lost 1 base, and 5 bases stayed unmatched. The CDR3 bases are TGTGCCACCAGCAGGGGGACGGGGGGCCAAGAGACCCAGTACTTC. Protein product: CATSRGTGGQETQYF.

The sample holds a few counts of this clonotype. Given a much more abundant clone one base away, this may be a read error. This chain uses TRBV6-2 or TRBV6-3 with TRBJ2-1; D is possibly TRBD2 (6 bases). The assigned J gene may be wrong: the sequence end matches TRBJ2-7 better. Germline V gene sequence: CDR1 MNHEY, CDR2 SVGEGT. The CDR3 is made up of 14 amino acids. In nucleotides, the CDR3 is TGTGCCAGCCGACCCGGACTATCACACAATGAGCAGTACTTC. This gives the protein CASRPGLSHNEQYF.

This clonotype was seen repeatedly, ten times or more. The chain links TRBV5-1 to TRBJ2-6; TRBD1 matches 7 bases. Germline trimming cut 2 bases from V and 0 bases from J; bases unmatched to any gene: 5. Per the germline V gene, CDR1 is SGHRS and CDR2 is YFSETQ. The CDR3 has 17 residues. The CDR3 region has the DNA TGCGCCAGCAGCTTCGGGGACAGTAGCTCTGGGGCCAACGTCCTGACTTTC. This codes for CASSFGDSSSGANVLTF.

This clonotype was observed at least ten times. The V call is TRBV5-5, the J call TRBJ2-3; 9 nucleotides match TRBD2. CDR3 size: 19 residues. Germline lookup yields CDR1 SGHKS and CDR2 YYEKEE (reference sequence). Germline trimming cut 4 bases from V and 5 bases from J; bases unmatched to any gene: 20. CDR3 coding DNA: TGTGCCAGCAGCCCAAGGGGTAGCGGGGGCCTTTCTACGAAAGATACGCAGTATTTT. Translating gives CASSPRGSGGLSTKDTQYF.

This clonotype was observed a few times. V is TRBV5-1 and J is TRBJ2-2, with TRBD2 identical over 11 bases. J gave up 2 bases and V 4 bases, and 7 bases lay outside the gene matches. CDR3 length: 17 amino acids. Germline V gene sequence: CDR1 SGHRS, CDR2 YFSETQ. CDR3 region: CASSPRLAGTNTGELFF. CDR3 nucleotide sequence: TGCGCCAGCAGCCCACGACTAGCGGGGACTAACACCGGGGAGCTGTTTTTT.

This clonotype was recorded once. Being one base from a much bigger clone, this may be a read error. The chain has TRBV20-1 and TRBJ1-2, with a weak D call TRBD1 (6 bases). V gave up 6 bases and J gave up 1 base, with 15 bases separating them. Per the germline V gene, CDR1 is DFQATT and CDR2 is SNEGSKA (reference sequence). This CDR3 has 14 amino acids. The CDR3 protein is CSAKKDRINYGYTF. Written as DNA, the CDR3 is TGCAGTGCGAAAAAAGACAGGATTAACTATGGCTACACCTTC.

This clonotype was counted many times. The chain carries TRBV6-1 and TRBJ2-3; TRBD2 agrees at 10 bases. The CDR3 has 17 amino acids. Germline trimming cut 2 bases from V and 7 bases from J; bases unmatched to any gene: 12. Germline lookup yields CDR1 MNHNS and CDR2 SASEGT. The CDR3 loop reads CASSEYQRGGYAYTQYF. The CDR3 coding sequence is TGTGCCAGCAGTGAATACCAGCGGGGGGGCTACGCTTATACGCAGTATTTT.

The count of this clonotype is one. A read error may explain this, as a much larger clone is one base away. The rearrangement joins TRBV5-6 to TRBJ1-5; D might be TRBD1 (5 bases). CDR1 and CDR2 from the germline V gene are SGHDT and YYEEEE. The CDR3 contains 13 residues. In nucleotides, the CDR3 is TGTGCCAGCCCCGATGGGGCTTATCAGCCCCGGCATTTT. Its translation: CASPDGAYQPRHF.

At least ten counts were recorded for this clonotype. This sequence joins TRBV12-3 or TRBV12-4 and TRBJ1-2; no reliable D call. V lost 7 bases and J 3 bases, leaving 12 bases between the germline ends. The CDR3 is 13 amino acids. The CDR3 reads CASNSGLDYGYTF. DNA of the CDR3: TGTGCCAGCAACAGCGGGCTGGACTATGGCTACACCTTC.

Details on this clonotype: Just one base apart from a much larger clone, this may be a read error. It is likely a read error, because the conserved phenylalanine at the end of the CDR3 is missing. The genes are TRBV12-3 or TRBV12-4 and TRBJ2-1; the D is unclear. V shed 3 bases and J shed 4 bases, with 10 bases lying between them. This CDR3 region has 14 residues. CDR3 amino acids: CASSFGLVYNEQFV. The CDR3 DNA reads as TGTGCCAGCAGTTTCGGGCTAGTGTACAATGAGCAGTTCGTC.